A selection of T cell receptor beta chains follows, all from one sample in a study of PD-L1 blockade in urothelial cancer. TCRdb's table, derived via immunoSEQ multiplex PCR, lists solely in-frame clones and lacks some. The sample holds 17,000 or so clones, 87% seen once. This specimen was PBMCs, taken around atezolizumab (anti-PD-L1) treatment. Every receptor here comes from a man between 50 and 59 years old with urothelial cancer. Each CDR3 is given with its conserved first and last residue. Each record gives: J gene, V gene, D gene, clone size, CDR3 DNA, CDR3 protein. A D gene is named only where the DNA matches it firmly. A clone size is listed for some rows: how often the clone was seen (once, few, many), or a class if it is expanded.

TRBJ2-7 | TRBV10-2 | TRBD2 | - | TGCGCCAGCAGTGAGAAGCGGGAGGCCTACGAGCAGTACTTC | CASSEKREAYEQYF
TRBJ2-3 | TRBV18 | TRBD2 | - | TGTGCCAGCTCTACTCGGTCCGGGACTAGTACAGATACGCAGTATTTT | CASSTRSGTSTDTQYF
TRBJ1-2 | TRBV4-3 | - | - | TGCGCCAGCAGCCGACAAGGGGGTGCCAACTATGGCTACACCTTC | CASSRQGGANYGYTF
TRBJ1-5 | TRBV19 | - | - | TGTGCCAGTAGTATCGGGGCAGGGAGGGGTAGCAATCAGCCCCAGCATTTT | CASSIGAGRGSNQPQHF
TRBJ2-3 | TRBV29-1 | TRBD2 | - | TGCAGCGCCGGCGGGGAGCTAGCGGGAGCAGATACGCAGTATTTT | CSAGGELAGADTQYF
TRBJ2-3 | TRBV29-1 | - | - | TGCAGCGTTGCAGGGGCAGATACGCAGTATTTT | CSVAGADTQYF
TRBJ1-1 | TRBV7-8 | - | - | TGTGCCAGCAGCTTCGGGACAATGAACACTGAAGCTTTCTTT | CASSFGTMNTEAFF
TRBJ2-1 | TRBV25-1 | - | - | TGTGCCAGCAGTAATCATTGGAGCTCTACCTACAATGAGCAGTTCTTC | CASSNHWSSTYNEQFF
TRBJ2-3 | TRBV4-3 | - | - | TGCGCCAGCAGCCAGCGAGGGGGAGCGGCTAGCACAGATACGCAGTATTTT | CASSQRGGAASTDTQYF
TRBJ2-7 | TRBV2 | TRBD2 | - | TGTGCCAGCAGTGAACAGTACGCGGGAGACTACGAGCAGTACTTC | CASSEQYAGDYEQYF
TRBJ2-5 | TRBV15 | TRBD2 | - | TGTGCCACCAGCAGTGAAGCGGGGGAAGTAGAGACCCAGTACTTC | CATSSEAGEVETQYF
TRBJ1-1 | TRBV5-6 | TRBD1 | - | TGTGCCAGCAGCGAACCGGGACAGGGGGCGCGCACTGAAGCTTTCTTT | CASSEPGQGARTEAFF
TRBJ2-1 | TRBV4-3 | TRBD2 | - | TGCGCCAGCAGCCAAGAGGGTCTAGCGGTTTACAATGAGCAGTTCTTC | CASSQEGLAVYNEQFF
TRBJ1-4 | TRBV6-6 | - | - | TGTGCCAGCAGTGTACAGGGCGATGAAAAACTGTTTTTT | CASSVQGDEKLFF
TRBJ2-7 | TRBV6-5 | TRBD1 | - | TGTGCCAGCAGTTACTCCTCGACAGGGTTCACCCACGAGCAGTACTTC | CASSYSSTGFTHEQYF
TRBJ2-5 | TRBV27 | - | once | TGTGCCAGCAGTCTCCGACAGGCGCCCCAAGAGACCCAGTACTTC | CASSLRQAPQETQYF
TRBJ1-1 | TRBV5-1 | - | - | TGCGCCAGCAGCTTATCTAATTTGAACACTGAAGCTTTCTTT | CASSLSNLNTEAFF
TRBJ2-5 | TRBV5-1 | TRBD2 | - | TGCGCCAGCAGCTTGGCCGCCGGGACTAGCGGGGAGACCCAGTACTTC | CASSLAAGTSGETQYF
TRBJ2-5 | TRBV6-1 | - | - | TGTGCCAGCATCGAAGGGCAGGGCAGGGAGACCCAGTACTTC | CASIEGQGRETQYF
TRBJ2-3 | TRBV25-1 | TRBD2 | - | TGTGCCAGCAGTGAAGCGGGGGGGGGAACAGATACGCAGTATTTT | CASSEAGGGTDTQYF
TRBJ2-5 | TRBV5-1 | TRBD2 | - | TGCGCCAGCTCCACTAGCGGGAGGGTACAGGAGACCCAGTACTTC | CASSTSGRVQETQYF
TRBJ1-1 | TRBV6-6 | - | - | TGTGCCAGCAGCTACTCTGACAGGAACACTGAAGCTTTCTTT | CASSYSDRNTEAFF
TRBJ2-7 | TRBV11-2 | TRBD1 | - | TGTGCCAGCAGCCCGCGACAGGGATCCTACGAGCAGTACTTC | CASSPRQGSYEQYF
TRBJ1-2 | TRBV6-1 | TRBD1 | - | TGTGCCAGCACCAAGACCATTACAGGGGACTATGGCTACACCTTC | CASTKTITGDYGYTF
TRBJ1-2 | TRBV14 | - | - | TGTGCCAGCAGCCAAGATGCGGGGGCCTTAGGCTATGGCTACACCTTC | CASSQDAGALGYGYTF
TRBJ2-7 | TRBV5-6 | TRBD1 | - | TGTGCCAGCAGCTCGACAGGGGGCTGGTACGAGCAGTACTTC | CASSSTGGWYEQYF
TRBJ2-5 | TRBV7-9 | - | - | TGTGCCAGCAGCCCAGGACAGCATCAAGAGACCCAGTACTTC | CASSPGQHQETQYF
TRBJ2-3 | TRBV10-1 | - | - | TGCGCCAGCAGTGACCCGGGGGACACAGATACGCAGTATTTT | CASSDPGDTDTQYF
TRBJ2-7 | TRBV10-3 | - | - | TGTGCCATCAGTGAGCCAGGCTACGAGCAGTACTTC | CAISEPGYEQYF
TRBJ2-7 | TRBV7-9 | TRBD1 | - | TGTGCCAGCAGTCCGGGACAGGGGGCGCTTAGAGACGAGCAGTACTTC | CASSPGQGALRDEQYF
TRBJ2-5 | TRBV29-1 | - | - | TGCAGCGCCCACCCGGGCCAAGAGACCCAGTACTTC | CSAHPGQETQYF
TRBJ2-3 | TRBV5-4 | TRBD2 | - | TGTGCCAGCAGCCGTAGCGGGGTCACAGATACGCAGTATTTT | CASSRSGVTDTQYF
TRBJ2-3 | TRBV9 | TRBD2 | - | TGTGCCAGCAGCGTAACGGGCGGGGGGGCCGCAGATACGCAGTATTTT | CASSVTGGGAADTQYF
TRBJ1-1 | TRBV5-8 | - | - | TGTGCCAGCAGCTTGAGGCAGGGGATGAACACTGAAGCTTTCTTT | CASSLRQGMNTEAFF
TRBJ2-7 | TRBV15 | - | - | TGTGCCACCAGCGGACAGTCCTACGAGCAGTACTTC | CATSGQSYEQYF
TRBJ1-4 | TRBV11-2 | - | - | TGTGCCAGCAGCATAAGTCGGACAGTCCGCACAGAAAAACTGTTTTTT | CASSISRTVRTEKLFF
TRBJ2-2 | TRBV11-2 | - | - | TGTGCCAGCAGCTTAGGACACTCCGGGGAGCTGTTTTTT | CASSLGHSGELFF
TRBJ2-7 | TRBV9 | TRBD1 | - | TGTGCCAGCAGCGCGGAAGGGACAGGGTCCTACGAGCAGTACTTC | CASSAEGTGSYEQYF
TRBJ2-7 | TRBV9 | TRBD2 | - | TGTGCCAGCAGCCACCAAGCGGGAGCCCCAGGCGAGCAGTACTTC | CASSHQAGAPGEQYF
TRBJ2-7 | TRBV5-1 | TRBD1 | - | TGCGCCAGCAGCTTGCAAGCCGGGACAGGGGGCCTTTACGAGCAGTACTTC | CASSLQAGTGGLYEQYF
TRBJ2-1 | TRBV5-1 | - | - | TGCGCCAGCAGCTTGGCCAAACAAGGCGGCAATGAGCAGTTCTTC | CASSLAKQGGNEQFF
TRBJ2-7 | TRBV27 | TRBD1 | - | TGTGCCAGCAGTAAAAACAGGGGTAGCTCCTACGAGCAGTACTTC | CASSKNRGSSYEQYF
TRBJ1-1 | TRBV6-1 | TRBD1 | - | TGTGCCAGCAGTACAACAGGGGGAGCTTTCTTT | CASSTTGGAFF
TRBJ1-6 | TRBV13 | TRBD1 | - | TGTGCCAGCAGCTTAACAGGGGGATCTAATTCACCCCTCCACTTT | CASSLTGGSNSPLHF
TRBJ1-2 | TRBV4-1 | - | - | TGCGCCAGCAGCCAAGATGGGAGCCTCCATCCCTATGGCTACACCTTC | CASSQDGSLHPYGYTF
TRBJ2-7 | TRBV10-1 | - | - | TGCGCCAGCAGTGAGGGACAAGTTGACGAGCAGTACTTC | CASSEGQVDEQYF
TRBJ2-7 | TRBV5-1 | - | - | TGCGCCAGCAGCTTTAGCGGCAGGGTTAGCGAGCAGTACTTC | CASSFSGRVSEQYF
TRBJ2-2 | TRBV15 | - | - | TGTGCCACCAGCTCATGGACAGAGCGCGCCGGGGAGCTGTTTTTT | CATSSWTERAGELFF
TRBJ2-7 | TRBV1 | - | - | TGCACCAGCAGCCAGACCAGGACAGGGAGGGTCTACGAGCAGTACTTC | CTSSQTRTGRVYEQYF
TRBJ2-1 | TRBV13 | - | once | TGTGCCAGCAGCTCAGAGGGTCTTTTTGTTGATGAGCAGTTCTTC | CASSSEGLFVDEQFF
TRBJ2-5 | TRBV30 | TRBD1 | - | TGTGCCTGGCGATCCCCCCTCGGGACAGGACAAGAGACCCAGTACTTC | CAWRSPLGTGQETQYF
TRBJ1-1 | TRBV6-1 | TRBD1 | - | TGTGCCAGCAAACAGGGGGCGGTTCGGGCTTTCTTT | CASKQGAVRAFF
TRBJ2-4 | TRBV6-1 | TRBD1 | once | TGTGCCAGCAGTGAAGGGACAGGGTTTGTCGCCAAAAACATTCAGTACTTC | CASSEGTGFVAKNIQYF
TRBJ2-7 | TRBV15 | - | - | TGTGCCACCAGTGGGAGACACTACGAGCAGTACTTC | CATSGRHYEQYF
TRBJ1-2 | TRBV19 | TRBD1 | - | TGTGCCAGTAGTATAGGTCAGGGGGCAGGCTATGGCTACACCTTC | CASSIGQGAGYGYTF
TRBJ2-7 | TRBV14 | - | - | TGTGCCAGCAGCCAACAGGCTAGCGCCTACGAGCAGTACTTC | CASSQQASAYEQYF
TRBJ1-2 | TRBV19 | TRBD1 | few | TGTGCCAGTATTACGACAGGGAATAACTATGGCTACACCTTC | CASITTGNNYGYTF